This T cell receptor (beta chain) was sequenced during a study of cytomegalovirus exposure and HLA in healthy donors. Study background: There were 100 million to 130 million unique TCR beta sequences, drawn from 200 million or so T cells, in an earlier analysis. Whole-study results and caveats: A later analysis linked a missense DCLRE1C variant to TCR beta V- and J-gene trimming.

V was trimmed by 8 bases and J by 15 bases, leaving 14 bases between them. The CDR3 has 10 amino acids. Germline V gives CDR1 MNHNS, CDR2 SASEGT. With 60 Vbeta and 13 Jbeta primers, the PCR was carried out. Method: immunoSEQ multiplex PCR; TCRdb's copy keeps in-frame clones and lacks some. The table includes about 130,000 clones, around 73% detected once. In the case of this clone: Its specificity is not known.

The V and J genes are TRBV6-1 and TRBJ2-1; D gene unclear. Material for sequencing was PBMCs. This clonotype was obtained from a female donor in good health and CMV-seronegative. CDR3 protein: CASSVHERFF. CDR3 nucleotide sequence: TGTGCCAGCTCGGTCCACGAGAGGTTCTTC.